Listed below are T cell receptor beta chains from one sample, sequenced in a study of blood T cell repertoires in COVID-19. The table came from immunoSEQ multiplex PCR; TCRdb's copy has only in-frame clones and leaves some out. The top ten clones hold 7.6% of a sample with approximately 170,000 clones, roughly 87% of them seen once. What was sequenced was peripheral blood. These receptors came from a woman in her seventies with COVID-19, enrolled during active disease. CDR3s include the opening cysteine and the closing phenylalanine or tryptophan. D genes are given only for firm matches. Part of the rows lack a size; the others show once, few, many or a class for expanded clones.

>TRBJ2-1|TRBD2|TRBV7-2|-
TGTGCCAGCAGCTTAGGGACTAGCGGATACAATGAGCAGTTCTTC
CASSLGTSGYNEQFF
>TRBJ1-2|-|TRBV6-6|few
TGTGCCAGTGCCGGCGTGCAGGAATACTATGGCTACACCTTC
CASAGVQEYYGYTF
>TRBJ2-1|TRBD1|TRBV18|-
TGTGCCAGCTCTCTTACCGGGACAGCGTACAATGAGCAGTTCTTC
CASSLTGTAYNEQFF
>TRBJ2-3|-|TRBV9|-
TGTGCCAGCAGCGTCCACCCGGGACTCCAAAGCACAGATACGCAGTATTTT
CASSVHPGLQSTDTQYF
>TRBJ2-7|-|TRBV28|-
TGTGCCAGCAGTCTCGGGGGAGTGGGACTCTACGAGCAGTACTTC
CASSLGGVGLYEQYF
>TRBJ2-7|TRBD1|TRBV29-1|-
TGCAGCACTTCATCTTCGACAGGGCTCTCCTACGAGCAGTACTTC
CSTSSSTGLSYEQYF
>TRBJ1-1|-|TRBV9|-
TGTGCCAGCAGCCTTCAACAGACAGATGAAGCTTTCTTT
CASSLQQTDEAFF
>TRBJ2-3|-|TRBV24-1|few
TGTGCCACCAGTGCCTCCTATACGCAGTATTTT
CATSASYTQYF
>TRBJ2-7|TRBD2|TRBV5-4|-
TGTGCCAGCAGGCCCGGACTAGCGGGAGACGAGCAGTACTTC
CASRPGLAGDEQYF
>TRBJ1-2|-|TRBV7-3|-
TGTGCCAGCAGGCTCGACAGGTATTATGGCTACACCTTC
CASRLDRYYGYTF
>TRBJ1-4|TRBD1|TRBV7-9|once
TGTGCCAGCAGCCACCGGACAGGGGCAACTAATGAAAAACTGTTTTTT
CASSHRTGATNEKLFF
>TRBJ2-4|-|TRBV29-1|-
TGCAGCGTTCTCGACAGGACAATAGCCAAAAACATTCAGTACTTC
CSVLDRTIAKNIQYF
>TRBJ1-3|-|TRBV11-3|-
TGTGCCAGCAGCCCAGGGGAAAGAGGAAACACCATATATTTT
CASSPGERGNTIYF
>TRBJ2-7|-|TRBV30|-
TGTGCCTGGAGTGTACCAACATTGTCCTACGAGCAGTACTTC
CAWSVPTLSYEQYF
>TRBJ2-2|-|TRBV6-2/TRBV6-3|-
TGTGCCAGCAGCAATAGCGGTTTTAAACCCACCGGGGAGCTGTTTTTT
CASSNSGFKPTGELFF
>TRBJ1-5|TRBD1|TRBV30|-
TGTGCCTGGAGTAATAGGGGGCTCGGTAGCAATCAGCCCCAGCATTTT
CAWSNRGLGSNQPQHF
>TRBJ1-6|TRBD1|TRBV14|few
TGTGCCAGCAGCACCCGACAGGGAGATTCACCCCTCCACTTT
CASSTRQGDSPLHF
>TRBJ2-1|TRBD2|TRBV5-1|once
TGCGCCAGCAGCCCGGCTGAGGCTAGCGGGAGCGAGCAGTTCTTC
CASSPAEASGSEQFF
>TRBJ1-2|-|TRBV30|-
TGTGCCTGGAGCGCGTTGGGGGGGTATGAGGGCTACACCTTC
CAWSALGGYEGYTF
>TRBJ2-5|TRBD1|TRBV18|-
TGTGCCAGCTCACCAGTGACAGGGCAAGAGACCCAGTACTTC
CASSPVTGQETQYF
>TRBJ2-1|TRBD2|TRBV14|-
TGTGCCAGCAGCCAAGTTGGTCTAGCGGGAATTGTGCAGTTCTTC
CASSQVGLAGIVQFF
>TRBJ1-4|-|TRBV18|-
TGTGCCAGCTCACCTCCGGGGGGGGCCGAGCGAAAACTGTTTTTT
CASSPPGGAERKLFF
>TRBJ2-2|-|TRBV29-1|-
TGCAGCGTTGCCTTCTACACCGGGGAGCTGTTTTTT
CSVAFYTGELFF
>TRBJ2-7|TRBD2|TRBV5-5|-
TGTGCCAGCAGCTTGAATAGCGGGAGGGCCGGATACGAGCAGTACTTC
CASSLNSGRAGYEQYF
>TRBJ1-6|TRBD1|TRBV25-1|-
TGTGCCAGCCGACCCCTCGGACAGGGGATTCATTCACCCCTCCACTTT
CASRPLGQGIHSPLHF
>TRBJ1-1|TRBD1|TRBV24-1|-
TGTGCCACCGAGGGGGCAGATGACACTGAAGCTTTCTTT
CATEGADDTEAFF
>TRBJ2-1|TRBD1|TRBV24-1|once
TGTGCCACCAGTGAACGACAGGGGCTCCCCTACAATGAGCAGTTCTTC
CATSERQGLPYNEQFF
>TRBJ2-6|TRBD1|TRBV5-4|-
TGTGCCAGCACCCAGGGACAGGTTGCTGGGGCCAACGTCCTGACTTTC
CASTQGQVAGANVLTF
>TRBJ2-2|-|TRBV28|-
TGTGCCAGCAGTTTAAGCCCGAGAACCGGGGAGCTGTTTTTT
CASSLSPRTGELFF
>TRBJ1-5|-|TRBV19|-
TGTGCCAGTAGTATAGACAGGGCCCAGCATTTT
CASSIDRAQHF
>TRBJ2-4|TRBD1|TRBV27|-
TGTGCCAGCAGTCGCAGCTCCCGGGACAGCCGAGCCAAAAACATTCAGTACTTC
CASSRSSRDSRAKNIQYF
>TRBJ2-5|-|TRBV6-5|-
TGTGCCAGCAGTTACGTTAGTAGCCCCCAGACCCAGTACTTC
CASSYVSSPQTQYF
>TRBJ2-7|TRBD2|TRBV30|-
TGTGCCTGGAGTAGCGGGGCCCCCTCCTACGAGCAGTACTTC
CAWSSGAPSYEQYF
>TRBJ2-2|TRBD1|TRBV28|medium-sized
TGTGCCAGCAGTCCCCAGGGGGCCCCAAACACCGGGGAGCTGTTTTTT
CASSPQGAPNTGELFF
>TRBJ1-6|TRBD1|TRBV30|-
TGTGCCTGGAGTAGACAGGGGGTAGCTTCACCCCTCCACTTT
CAWSRQGVASPLHF
>TRBJ2-7|TRBD2|TRBV7-8|-
TGTGCCAGCAGCCTCCTAGCGGGAGGGGGGTACGAGCAGTACTTC
CASSLLAGGGYEQYF